This passage covers 3 T cell receptor beta chains from one sample sequenced in a study of cytomegalovirus exposure and HLA in healthy donors. Primers included in the PCR were 60 Vbeta and 13 Jbeta primers. Clones were sequenced by immunoSEQ multiplex PCR, and TCRdb holds only the in-frame ones, with some missing. The sample yields 100,000 to 150,000 clones, around 81% seen once. The sequenced sample was PBMCs. These TCRs come from a man aged 18-30 years in good health and CMV-seronegative.

This clone showed up just a few times. A much larger clone lies a single base off, so this may be a read error. Other DNA sequences from this sample encode an identical CDR3 as well. CDR3 sequence reads: CASSELAGGYNEQFF. In DNA, the CDR3 is TGTGCCAGCAGTGAACTAGCGGGGGGTTACAATGAGCAGTTCTTC. This sequence joins TRBV6-1 and TRBJ2-1; 11 bases match TRBD2. With V trimmed by 2 bases and J by 4 bases, 1 base remained unmatched. The CDR3 runs 15 residues. Per germline, CDR1 MNHNS and CDR2 SASEGT.

The chain combines TRBV25-1 with TRBJ2-5; 8 bases line up with TRBD2. Germline V gene lookup returns CDR1 MGHDK and CDR2 SYGVNS. J lost 5 bases, V lost 3 bases, and 5 bases had no gene match. The CDR3 contains 14 residues. In DNA form, the CDR3 reads TGTGCCAGCAGTGAGGGTAGCGGGGATGAGACCCAGTACTTC. It codes for CASSEGSGDETQYF.

The rearrangement uses TRBV5-6 and TRBJ2-1; TRBD1 agrees at 7 bases. Trimming cost V 0 bases and J 5 bases; bases outside gene matches: 2. Germline loops: CDR1 SGHDT, CDR2 YYEEEE. The CDR3 spans 14 residues. The DNA of the CDR3 is TGTGCCAGCAGCTTGGGACAGGGTAACAATGAGCAGTTCTTC. It codes for CASSLGQGNNEQFF.